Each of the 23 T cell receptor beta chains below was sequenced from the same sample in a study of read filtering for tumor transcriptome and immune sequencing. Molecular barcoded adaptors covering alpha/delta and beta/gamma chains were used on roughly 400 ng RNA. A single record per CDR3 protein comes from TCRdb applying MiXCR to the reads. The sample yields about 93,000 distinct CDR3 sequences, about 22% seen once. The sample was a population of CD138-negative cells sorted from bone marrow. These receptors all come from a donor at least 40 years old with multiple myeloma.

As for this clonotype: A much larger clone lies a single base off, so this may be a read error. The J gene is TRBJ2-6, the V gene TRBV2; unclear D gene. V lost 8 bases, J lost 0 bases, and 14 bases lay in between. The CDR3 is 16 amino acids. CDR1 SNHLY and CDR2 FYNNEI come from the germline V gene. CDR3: CASCRRRSSGANVLTF. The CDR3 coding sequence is TGTGCCAGCTGTAGACGGCGAAGCTCTGGGGCCAACGTCCTGACTTTC.

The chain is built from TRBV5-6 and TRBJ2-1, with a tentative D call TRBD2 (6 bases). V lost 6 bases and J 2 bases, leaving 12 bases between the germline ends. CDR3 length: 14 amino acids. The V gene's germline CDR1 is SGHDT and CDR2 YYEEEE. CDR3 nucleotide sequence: TGTGCCAGCACCCGGGGGTATCCCTACAATGAGCAGTTCTTC. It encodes CASTRGYPYNEQFF.

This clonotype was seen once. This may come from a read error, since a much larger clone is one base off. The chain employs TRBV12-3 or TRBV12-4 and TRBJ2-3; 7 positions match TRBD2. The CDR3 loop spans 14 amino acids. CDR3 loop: CASSLSGATDTRYF. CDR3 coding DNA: TGTGCCAGCAGTTTAAGCGGGGCCACAGATACGCGGTATTTT.

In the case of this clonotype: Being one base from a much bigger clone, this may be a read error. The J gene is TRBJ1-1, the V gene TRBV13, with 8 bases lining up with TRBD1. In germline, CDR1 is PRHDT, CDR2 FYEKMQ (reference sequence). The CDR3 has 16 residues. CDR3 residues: CASSLRDRLMNTKAFF. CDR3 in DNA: TGTGCCAGCAGCCTACGGGACAGGCTCATGAACACTAAAGCTTTCTTT.

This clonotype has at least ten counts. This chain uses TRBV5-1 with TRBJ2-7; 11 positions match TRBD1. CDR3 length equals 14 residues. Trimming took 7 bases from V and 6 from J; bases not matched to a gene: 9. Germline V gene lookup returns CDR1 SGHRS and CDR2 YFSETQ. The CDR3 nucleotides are TGCGCCAGCGATATTGGACAGGGGGCTCTCGAGCAGTACTTC. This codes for CASDIGQGALEQYF.

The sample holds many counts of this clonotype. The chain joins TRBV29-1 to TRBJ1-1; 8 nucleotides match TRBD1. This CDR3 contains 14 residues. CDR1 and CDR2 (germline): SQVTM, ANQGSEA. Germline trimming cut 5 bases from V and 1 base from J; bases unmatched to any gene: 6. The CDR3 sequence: CSVPRTGTNTEAFF. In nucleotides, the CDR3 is TGCAGCGTTCCCCGGACAGGGACGAACACTGAAGCTTTCTTT.

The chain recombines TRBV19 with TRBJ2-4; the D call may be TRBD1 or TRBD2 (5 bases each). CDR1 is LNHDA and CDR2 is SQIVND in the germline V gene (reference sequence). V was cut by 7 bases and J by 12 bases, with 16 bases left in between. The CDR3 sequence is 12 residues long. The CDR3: CASTLGTGTQYF. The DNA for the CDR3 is TGTGCCAGTACCCTAGGGACCGGCACTCAGTACTTC. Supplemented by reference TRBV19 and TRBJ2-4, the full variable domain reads DGGITQSPKYLFRKEGQNVTLSCEQNLNHDAMYWYRQDPGQGLRLIYYSQIVNDFQKGDIAEGYSVSREKKESFPLTVTSAQKNPTAFYLCASTLGTGTQYFGAGTRLSVL.

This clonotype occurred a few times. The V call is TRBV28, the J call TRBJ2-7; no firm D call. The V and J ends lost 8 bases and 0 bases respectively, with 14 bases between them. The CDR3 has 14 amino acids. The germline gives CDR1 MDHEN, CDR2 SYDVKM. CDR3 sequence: CASHPAGRSYEQYF. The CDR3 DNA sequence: TGTGCCAGCCACCCCGCCGGCCGCTCCTACGAGCAGTACTTC.

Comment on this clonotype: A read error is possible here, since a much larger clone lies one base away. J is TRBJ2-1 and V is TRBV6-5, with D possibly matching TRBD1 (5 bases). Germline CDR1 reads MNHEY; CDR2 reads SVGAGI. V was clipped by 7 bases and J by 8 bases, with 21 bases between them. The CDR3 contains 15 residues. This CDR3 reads CASKPGAVFFDEQFF. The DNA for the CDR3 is TGTGCCAGCAAACCTGGGGCAGTCTTTTTCGATGAGCAGTTCTTC.

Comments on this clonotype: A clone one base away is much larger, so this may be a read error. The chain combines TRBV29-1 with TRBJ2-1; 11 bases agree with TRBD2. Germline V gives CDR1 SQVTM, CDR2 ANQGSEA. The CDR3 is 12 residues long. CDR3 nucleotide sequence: TGCAGCACCCGGGTAGCGGGAGGGCGGCCGTCCTTC. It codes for CSTRVAGGRPSF.

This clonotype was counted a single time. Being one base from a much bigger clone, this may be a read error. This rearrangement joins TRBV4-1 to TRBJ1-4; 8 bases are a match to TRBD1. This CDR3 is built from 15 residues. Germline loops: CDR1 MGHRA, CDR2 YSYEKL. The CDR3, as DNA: TGCGCCAGCAGCCTTAGCGGGACAGGTACTGAAAAACCGTTTTTT. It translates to CASSLSGTGTEKPFF.

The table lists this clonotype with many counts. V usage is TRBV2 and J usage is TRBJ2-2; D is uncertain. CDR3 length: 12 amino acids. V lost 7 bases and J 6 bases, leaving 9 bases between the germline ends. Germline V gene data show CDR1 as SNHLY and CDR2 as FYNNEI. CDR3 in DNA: TGTGCCAGCATAGGTTATGCCGGGGAGCTGTTTTTT. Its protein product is CASIGYAGELFF.

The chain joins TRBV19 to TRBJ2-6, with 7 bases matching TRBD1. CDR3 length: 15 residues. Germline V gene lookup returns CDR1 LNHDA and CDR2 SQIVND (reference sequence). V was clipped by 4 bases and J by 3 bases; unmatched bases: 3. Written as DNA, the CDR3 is TGTGCCAGTAGTAGAGACAGGGATGGGGCCAACGTCCTGACTTTC. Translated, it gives CASSRDRDGANVLTF.

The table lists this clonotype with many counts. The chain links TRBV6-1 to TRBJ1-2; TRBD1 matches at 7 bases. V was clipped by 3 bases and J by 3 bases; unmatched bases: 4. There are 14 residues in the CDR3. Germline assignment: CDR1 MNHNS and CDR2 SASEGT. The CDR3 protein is CASSERTGHYGYTF. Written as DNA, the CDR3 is TGTGCCAGCAGTGAGAGGACAGGACACTATGGCTACACCTTC.

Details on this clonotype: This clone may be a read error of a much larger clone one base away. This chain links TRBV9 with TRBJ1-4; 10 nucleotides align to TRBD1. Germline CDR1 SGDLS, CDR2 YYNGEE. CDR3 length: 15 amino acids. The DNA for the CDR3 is TGTGCCAGCAGTCCCACCGGGACAGGGGAGGAAAGACTGTTTTTT. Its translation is CASSPTGTGEERLFF.

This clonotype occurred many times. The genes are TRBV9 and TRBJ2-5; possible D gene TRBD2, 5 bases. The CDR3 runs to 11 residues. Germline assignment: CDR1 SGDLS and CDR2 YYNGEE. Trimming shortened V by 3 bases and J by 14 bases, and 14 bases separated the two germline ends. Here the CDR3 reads CASSGQDGIYF. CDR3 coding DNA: TGTGCCAGCAGCGGCCAAGACGGGATTTACTTC.

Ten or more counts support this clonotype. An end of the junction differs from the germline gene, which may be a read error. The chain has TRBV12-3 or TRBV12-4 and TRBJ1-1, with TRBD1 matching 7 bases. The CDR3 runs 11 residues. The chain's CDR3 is CASSPGTAEIF. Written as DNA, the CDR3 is TGTGCCAGCAGTCCCGGGACAGCGGAAATTTTT.

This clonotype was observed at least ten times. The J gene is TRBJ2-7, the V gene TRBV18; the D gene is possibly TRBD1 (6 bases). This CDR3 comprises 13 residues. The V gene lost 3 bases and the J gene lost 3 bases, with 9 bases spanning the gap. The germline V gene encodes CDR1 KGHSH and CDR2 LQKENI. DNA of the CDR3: TGTGCCAGCTCACCGGGGGCAGTCTACGAGCAGTACTTC. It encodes CASSPGAVYEQYF.

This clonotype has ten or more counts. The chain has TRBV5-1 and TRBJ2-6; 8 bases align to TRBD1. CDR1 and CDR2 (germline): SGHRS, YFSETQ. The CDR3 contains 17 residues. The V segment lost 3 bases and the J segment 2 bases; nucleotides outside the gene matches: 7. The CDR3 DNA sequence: TGCGCCAGCAGCTCGACGACAGGGGCCACTGGGGCCAACGTCCTGACTTTC. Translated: CASSSTTGATGANVLTF.

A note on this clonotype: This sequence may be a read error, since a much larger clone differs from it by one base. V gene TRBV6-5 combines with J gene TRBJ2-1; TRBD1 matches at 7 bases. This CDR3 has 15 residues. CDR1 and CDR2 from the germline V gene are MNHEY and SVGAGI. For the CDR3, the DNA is TGTGCCAGCAGTGCGACAGGGCGACTCTACAATGAGCAGTCCTTC. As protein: CASSATGRLYNEQSF.

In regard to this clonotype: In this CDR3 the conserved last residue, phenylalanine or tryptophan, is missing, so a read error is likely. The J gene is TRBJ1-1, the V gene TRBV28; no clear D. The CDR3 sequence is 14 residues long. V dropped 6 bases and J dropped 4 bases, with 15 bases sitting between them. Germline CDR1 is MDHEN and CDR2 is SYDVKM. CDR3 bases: TGTGCCAGCAGCCCAAGACTGGCGGTCACTGAAGCTTTCCTT. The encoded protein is CASSPRLAVTEAFL.

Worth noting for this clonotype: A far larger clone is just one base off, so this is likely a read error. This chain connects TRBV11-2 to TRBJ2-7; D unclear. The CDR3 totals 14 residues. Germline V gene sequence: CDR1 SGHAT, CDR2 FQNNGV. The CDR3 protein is CASSLYVRTYEHYF. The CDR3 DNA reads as TGTGCCAGCAGCTTATACGTTAGAACCTACGAGCATTACTTC. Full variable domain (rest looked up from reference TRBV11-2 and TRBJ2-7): EAGVAQSPRYKIIEKRQSVAFWCNPISGHATLYWYQQILGQGPKLLIQFQNNGVVDDSQLPKDRFSAERLKGVDSTLKIQPAKLEDSAVYLCASSLYVRTYEHYFGPGTRLTVT.

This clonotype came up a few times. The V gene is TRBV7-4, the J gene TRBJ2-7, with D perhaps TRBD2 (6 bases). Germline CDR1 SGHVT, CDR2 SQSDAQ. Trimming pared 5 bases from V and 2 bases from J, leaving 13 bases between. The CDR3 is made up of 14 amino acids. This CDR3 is CASSVEGRTYEQYF. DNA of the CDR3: TGTGCCAGCAGCGTGGAGGGACGAACCTACGAGCAGTACTTC.